Shown below are 3 T cell receptor beta chains from a single sample sequenced in a study of T cell responses to AZD1222 COVID-19 vaccine. Produced via immunoSEQ multiplex PCR; TCRdb's table is partial and in-frame only. This table has around 130,000 clones, 70% to 90% appearing once. The starting material was peripheral blood, obtained on day 0 of AZD1222 vaccination. The receptors come from an adult in good health.

The chain has TRBV27 and TRBJ1-2; D gene unclear. Germline V gives CDR1 MNHEY, CDR2 SMNVEV (reference sequence). This CDR3 comprises 14 residues. With 5 bases removed from V and 7 bases from J, the gap between germline ends came to 17 bases. CDR3 in amino acids: CASSPRTARGGYTF. DNA for the CDR3: TGTGCCAGCAGTCCCCGGACCGCTCGTGGTGGCTACACCTTC.

CDR3 DNA sequence: TGTGCCAGCAGTGGGACTAGCGGAACCTACAATGAGCAGTTCTTC. Protein: CASSGTSGTYNEQFF. V usage is TRBV2 and J usage is TRBJ2-1; TRBD2 matches 10 bases. CDR1 SNHLY and CDR2 FYNNEI come from the germline V gene. The CDR3 is made up of 15 amino acids. J lost 2 bases, V lost 4 bases, and 2 bases had no gene match.

V gene TRBV30 combines with J gene TRBJ1-2; the D gene is possibly TRBD1 (5 bases). V dropped 0 bases and J dropped 4 bases, with 12 bases sitting between them. CDR3 length: 14 amino acids. Germline V gives CDR1 GTSNPN, CDR2 SVGIG (reference sequence). The CDR3 loop reads CAWSVRKGRYGYTF. The CDR3 DNA reads TGTGCCTGGAGTGTACGTAAGGGGCGCTATGGCTACACCTTC. Together with reference TRBV30 and TRBJ1-2, the CDR3 gives the full variable domain: SQTIHQWPATLVQPVGSPLSLECTVEGTSNPNLYWYRQAAGRGLQLLFYSVGIGQISSEVPQNLSASRPQDRQFILSSKKLLLSDSGFYLCAWSVRKGRYGYTFGSGTRLTVV.